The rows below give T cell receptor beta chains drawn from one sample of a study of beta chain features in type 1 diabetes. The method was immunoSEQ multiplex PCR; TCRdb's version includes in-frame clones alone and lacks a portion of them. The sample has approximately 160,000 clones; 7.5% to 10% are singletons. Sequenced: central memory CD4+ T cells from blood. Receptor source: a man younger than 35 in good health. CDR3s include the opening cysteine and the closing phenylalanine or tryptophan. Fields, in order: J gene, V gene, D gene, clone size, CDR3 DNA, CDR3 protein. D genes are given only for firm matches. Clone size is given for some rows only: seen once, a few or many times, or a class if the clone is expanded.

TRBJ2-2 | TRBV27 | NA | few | TGTGCCAGCACCACAGGGACCGGGGAGCTGTTTTTT | CASTTGTGELFF
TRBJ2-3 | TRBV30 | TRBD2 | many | TGTGCCTGGAGTCCCAAGCGGGGGGGTTATAGCACAGATACGCAGTATTTT | CAWSPKRGGYSTDTQYF
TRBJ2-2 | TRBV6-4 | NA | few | TGTGCCAGCAGAGGGACATCGAACACCGGGGAGCTGTTTTTT | CASRGTSNTGELFF
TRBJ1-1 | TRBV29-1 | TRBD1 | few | TGCAGCGTAAGCGCGGACAGGGCTGGCACTGAAGCTTTCTTT | CSVSADRAGTEAFF
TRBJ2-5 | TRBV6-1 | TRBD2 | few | TGTGCCAGCAGTGAAAGCCGAAAAGCGGGAGAAGAGACCCAGTACTTC | CASSESRKAGEETQYF
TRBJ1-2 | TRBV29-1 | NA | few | TGCAGCGTGAATAAGGGGGAGGGCTACACCTTC | CSVNKGEGYTF
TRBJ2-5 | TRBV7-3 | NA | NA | TGTGCCAGCAGCTTTAGGCGGGACCAAGAGACCCAGTACTTC | CASSFRRDQETQYF
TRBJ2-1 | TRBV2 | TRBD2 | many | TGTGCCAGCAGTCTAAACGGAGCGGGAGACAATGAGCAGTTCTTC | CASSLNGAGDNEQFF
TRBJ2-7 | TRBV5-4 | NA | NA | TGTGCCAGCACCCTGGATAGTAGCGCCTACGAGCAGTACTTC | CASTLDSSAYEQYF
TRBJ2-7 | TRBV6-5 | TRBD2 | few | TGTGCCAGCAGTTACTCGACTAGCGGGAGGGACGAGCAGTACTTC | CASSYSTSGRDEQYF
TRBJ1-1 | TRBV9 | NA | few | TGTGCCAGCAGCAGGGACACGCAGAACACTGAAGCTTTCTTT | CASSRDTQNTEAFF
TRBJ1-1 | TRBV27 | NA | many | TGTGCCAGCAGTTTAGAGGTGCGCAGTACTGAAGCTTTCTTT | CASSLEVRSTEAFF
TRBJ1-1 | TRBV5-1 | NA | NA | TGCGCCAGCCGCCCGTATACAGGGTGGACTGAAGCTTTCTTT | CASRPYTGWTEAFF
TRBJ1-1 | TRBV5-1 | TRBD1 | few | TGCGCCAGCAGATCGACAGGGGGCTTGAACACTGAAGCTTTCTTT | CASRSTGGLNTEAFF
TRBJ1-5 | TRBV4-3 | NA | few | TGCGCCAGCAGCCAAGATCTTATGAGAGGGAGGGGTCAGCCCCAGCATTTT | CASSQDLMRGRGQPQHF
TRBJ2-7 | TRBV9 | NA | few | TGTGCCAGCAGCGTAGACCCACAAAATTACGAGCAGTACTTC | CASSVDPQNYEQYF
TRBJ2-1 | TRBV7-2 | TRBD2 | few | TGTGCCAGCAGCTTACCGACTAGCGGTAACAATGAGCAGTTCTTC | CASSLPTSGNNEQFF
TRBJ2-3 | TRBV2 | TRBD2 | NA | TGTGCCAGCACCTTAGCGGGAGCGGTCACAGATACGCAGTATTTT | CASTLAGAVTDTQYF
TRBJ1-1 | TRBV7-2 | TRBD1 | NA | TGTGCCAGCAGTTTTCAACCGGACAGGGGAACAGCTTTCTTT | CASSFQPDRGTAFF
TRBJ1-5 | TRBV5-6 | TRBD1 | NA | TGTGCCAGCAGCTTTGGCGCAGGGGGGATACATCAGCCCCAGCATTTT | CASSFGAGGIHQPQHF
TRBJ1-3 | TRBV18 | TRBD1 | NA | TGTGCCAGCTCACCGCAGGGGGCGAATGGAAACACCATATATTTT | CASSPQGANGNTIYF
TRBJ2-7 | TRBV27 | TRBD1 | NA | TGTGCCAGCAGTTTCGACAGGGAGCATCCCTACGAGCAGTACTTC | CASSFDREHPYEQYF
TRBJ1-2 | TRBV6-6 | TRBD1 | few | TGTGCCAGCAGTCAGGGGACAGCCGCGATCTTC | CASSQGTAAIF
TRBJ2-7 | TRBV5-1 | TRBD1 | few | TGCGCCAGCAGCTTGAAACGCCCCGGGACAGCCTACACCTACGAGCAGTACTTC | CASSLKRPGTAYTYEQYF
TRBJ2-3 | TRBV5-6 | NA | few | TGTGCCACCGGAGGCAAAGCGGTAGATACGCAGTATTTT | CATGGKAVDTQYF
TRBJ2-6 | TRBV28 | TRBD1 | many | TGTGCCAGCAGTTTCCCCGCGGGACAGGGACCCAGAGGGGCCAACGTCCTGACTTTC | CASSFPAGQGPRGANVLTF
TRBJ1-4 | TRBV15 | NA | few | TGTGCCACCGAAGCAGGCTTCTTCGATGAAAAACTGTTTTTT | CATEAGFFDEKLFF
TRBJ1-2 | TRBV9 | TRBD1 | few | TGTGCCAGCAGCACCCGGACAGGAGCACGTGGCTACACCTTC | CASSTRTGARGYTF
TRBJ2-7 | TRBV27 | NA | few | TGTGCCAGCAGTTTATCGGTCCAGGGAACCTACGAGCAGTACTTC | CASSLSVQGTYEQYF
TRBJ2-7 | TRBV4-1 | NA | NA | TGCGCCAGCAGCCAACCCATTGGGCTGGGATCGGGGGAGCAGTACTTC | CASSQPIGLGSGEQYF
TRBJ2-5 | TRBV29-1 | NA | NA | TGCAGCGTTGAACCCGGGGGCCAAGAGACCCAGTACTTC | CSVEPGGQETQYF
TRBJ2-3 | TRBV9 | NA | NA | TGTGCCAGCAGGCCTGGGGGGGGCGATACGCAGTATTTT | CASRPGGGDTQYF
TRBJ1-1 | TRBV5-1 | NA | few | TGCGCCAGCAGCTTTGACTCCAACACTGAAGCTTTCTTT | CASSFDSNTEAFF
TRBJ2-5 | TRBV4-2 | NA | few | TGTGCCAGCAGCCAAGGTTCAGGGAGGACCACCCAAGAGACCCAGTACTTC | CASSQGSGRTTQETQYF
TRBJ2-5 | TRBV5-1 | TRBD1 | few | TGCGCCAGCAGCTCCGGACAGGGTTTAGCAGAGACCCAGTACTTC | CASSSGQGLAETQYF
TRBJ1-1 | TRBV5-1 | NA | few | TGCGCCAGCAGCTTGACAGGGCGGAACACTGAAGCTTTCTTT | CASSLTGRNTEAFF
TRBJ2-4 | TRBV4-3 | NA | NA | TGCGCCAGCAGCCAATTTCAAGGGGTCCGAAACATTCAGTACTTC | CASSQFQGVRNIQYF
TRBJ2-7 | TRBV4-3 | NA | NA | TGCGCCAGCAGCCAAGTAGGGGTGGGGGGGCCCTCCTACGAGCAGTACTTC | CASSQVGVGGPSYEQYF